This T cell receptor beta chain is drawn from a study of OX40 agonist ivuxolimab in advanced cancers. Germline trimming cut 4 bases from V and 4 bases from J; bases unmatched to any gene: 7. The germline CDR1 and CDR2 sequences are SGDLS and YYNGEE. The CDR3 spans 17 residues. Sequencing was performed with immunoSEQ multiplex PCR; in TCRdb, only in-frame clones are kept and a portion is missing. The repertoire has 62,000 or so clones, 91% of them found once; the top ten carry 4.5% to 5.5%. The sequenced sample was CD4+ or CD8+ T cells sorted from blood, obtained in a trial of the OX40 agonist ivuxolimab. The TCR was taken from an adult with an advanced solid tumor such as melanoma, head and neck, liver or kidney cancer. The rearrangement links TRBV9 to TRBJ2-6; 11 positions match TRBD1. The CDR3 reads CASSSGQGARGANVLTF. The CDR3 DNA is TGTGCCAGCAGCTCCGGACAGGGGGCGAGAGGGGCCAACGTCCTGACTTTC.